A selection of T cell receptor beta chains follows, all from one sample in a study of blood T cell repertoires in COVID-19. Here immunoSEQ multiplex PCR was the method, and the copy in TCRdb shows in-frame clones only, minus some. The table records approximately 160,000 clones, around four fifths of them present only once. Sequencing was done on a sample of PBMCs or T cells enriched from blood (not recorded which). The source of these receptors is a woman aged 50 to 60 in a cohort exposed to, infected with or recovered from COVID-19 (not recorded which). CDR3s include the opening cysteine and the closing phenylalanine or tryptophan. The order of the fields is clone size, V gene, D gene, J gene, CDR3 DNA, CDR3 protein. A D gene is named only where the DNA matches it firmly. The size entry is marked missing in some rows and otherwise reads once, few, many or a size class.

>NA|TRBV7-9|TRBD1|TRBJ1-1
TGTGCCAGCAGCCGACAGGGAGGAGGCAACACTGAAGCTTTCTTT
CASSRQGGGNTEAFF
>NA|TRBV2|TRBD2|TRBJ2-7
TGTGCCAGCAGTGCTATTAGCGGGAGTGTCTACGAGCAGTACTTC
CASSAISGSVYEQYF
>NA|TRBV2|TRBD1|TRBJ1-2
TGTGCCGGGTCCGGGACAGGGGGCTTGCGATCCTTC
CAGSGTGGLRSF
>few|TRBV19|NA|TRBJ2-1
TGTGCCAGTAGTGCCCGGGCTAGCGCGCCCAATGAGCAGTTCTTC
CASSARASAPNEQFF
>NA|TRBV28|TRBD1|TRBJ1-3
TGTGCCACCAAACCAGGGGGCTCTGGAAACACCATATATTTT
CATKPGGSGNTIYF
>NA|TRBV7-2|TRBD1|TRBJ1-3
TGTGCCAGCAGCTCCGGGACAGGGCCCATATATTTT
CASSSGTGPIYF
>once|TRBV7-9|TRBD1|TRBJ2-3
TGTGCCAGCAGCCTCCGGACAGGGAGAACAGATACGCAGTATTTT
CASSLRTGRTDTQYF
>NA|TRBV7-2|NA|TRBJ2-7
TGTGCCAGCAGCTTAGGCGGGCCGGGAGAGCAGTACTTC
CASSLGGPGEQYF
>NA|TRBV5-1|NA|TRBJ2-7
TGCGCCAGCAGCTTGCAACAGTTCTACGAGCAGTACTTC
CASSLQQFYEQYF
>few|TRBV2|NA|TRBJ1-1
TGTGCCAGCAGTGAAGTGGCCCTAGTGAACACTGAAGCTTTCTTT
CASSEVALVNTEAFF
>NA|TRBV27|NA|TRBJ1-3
TGTGCCAGCAGTCCTAGGGCCTCGGGAGGAAACACCATATATTTT
CASSPRASGGNTIYF
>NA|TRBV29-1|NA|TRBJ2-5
TGCAGCGTTGAAAGGGGAACTGAGACCCAGTACTTC
CSVERGTETQYF
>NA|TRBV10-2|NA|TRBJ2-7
TGCGCCAGCAGTGATCGCCGGAGGACCTACGAGCAGTACTTC
CASSDRRRTYEQYF
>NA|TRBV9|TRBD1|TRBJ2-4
TGTGCCAGCGGCGCCGGGACAGGGGTCGTAAACATTCAGTACTTC
CASGAGTGVVNIQYF
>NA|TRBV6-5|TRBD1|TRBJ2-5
TGTGCCAGCAGTTACACGACAGGGGGGGAGACCCAGTACTTC
CASSYTTGGETQYF
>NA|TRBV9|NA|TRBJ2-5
TGTGCCAGCAGCTCTACAGGGTTGGAGACCCAGTACTTC
CASSSTGLETQYF
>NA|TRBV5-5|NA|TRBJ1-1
TGTGCCAGCAGCTTCGGGGTTGTGGGCACTGAAGCTTTCTTT
CASSFGVVGTEAFF
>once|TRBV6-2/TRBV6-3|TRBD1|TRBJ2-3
TGTGCCAGCAGTTACTCACGGACAGGAGCCACAGATACGCAGTATTTT
CASSYSRTGATDTQYF
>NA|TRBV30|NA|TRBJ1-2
TGTGCCTGGGGCTCCTCCCAGGACAGCGGAGGCTACACCTTC
CAWGSSQDSGGYTF